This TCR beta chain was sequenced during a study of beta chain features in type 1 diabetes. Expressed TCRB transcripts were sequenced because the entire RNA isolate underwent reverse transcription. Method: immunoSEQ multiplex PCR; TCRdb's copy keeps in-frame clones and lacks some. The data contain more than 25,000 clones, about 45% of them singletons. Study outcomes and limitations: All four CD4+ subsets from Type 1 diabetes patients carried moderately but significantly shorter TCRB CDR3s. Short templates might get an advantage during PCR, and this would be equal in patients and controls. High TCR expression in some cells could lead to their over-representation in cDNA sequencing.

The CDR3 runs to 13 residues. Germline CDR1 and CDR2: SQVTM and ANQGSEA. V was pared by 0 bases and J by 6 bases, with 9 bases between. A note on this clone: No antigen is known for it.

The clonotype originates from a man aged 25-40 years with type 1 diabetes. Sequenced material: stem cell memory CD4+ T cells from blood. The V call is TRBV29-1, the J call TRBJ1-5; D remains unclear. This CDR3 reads CSVEDGVGQPQHF. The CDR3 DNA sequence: TGCAGCGTTGAAGACGGGGTGGGTCAGCCCCAGCATTTT.